The 7 T cell receptor beta chains below all came from one sample that was sequenced in a study of neoadjuvant anti-PD-1 for oral cavity cancer. The data were produced by immunoSEQ multiplex PCR, yet TCRdb's version contains in-frame clones alone and is incomplete. The repertoire includes approximately 37,000 clones, 35% to 45% of them detected once, and more than 15% sits in the top ten. Sample time point: after neoadjuvant nivolumab, at surgical resection. The input for sequencing was tumor tissue, taken after nivolumab (anti-PD-1) treatment. The receptor source for this set is a person aged 35-79 years with oral cavity squamous cell carcinoma.

V usage is TRBV27 and J usage is TRBJ1-4; D gene ambiguous. The CDR3 covers 15 residues. In germline, CDR1 is MNHEY, CDR2 SMNVEV (reference sequence). The V end was cut by 7 bases, the J end by 6 bases, with 18 bases between. The chain's CDR3 is CASKKAGTGDEKLFF. In DNA, the CDR3 is TGTGCCAGCAAGAAGGCGGGCACCGGCGATGAAAAACTGTTTTTT.

This chain uses TRBV30 with TRBJ2-5; 10 nucleotides line up with TRBD2. CDR1 and CDR2 from the germline V gene are GTSNPN and SVGIG (reference sequence). The CDR3 is made up of 15 amino acids. Trimming removed 1 base from V and 7 bases from J; junction bases left unmatched: 9. CDR3 coding DNA: TGTGCCTGGAGTGCCGGACTAGCGGACAGCGTGACCCAGTACTTC. It specifies CAWSAGLADSVTQYF.

As for this clone: Compared with germline, one end of the junction differs, possibly owing to a read error. The gene calls are TRBV5-1 and TRBJ2-7, with D possibly called TRBD1 or TRBD2 (7 bases each). The CDR3 contains 14 residues. CDR1 is SGHRS, CDR2 YFSETQ, per germline. The CDR3 loop is CASSLAGQNYGQYF. The CDR3 DNA follows: TGCGCCAGCAGCTTAGCGGGACAGAATTACGGGCAGTACTTC.

This clone was observed a handful of times. This chain uses TRBV29-1 with TRBJ2-2, with 7 nucleotides matching TRBD1. The CDR3 runs to 13 residues. The germline gives CDR1 SQVTM, CDR2 ANQGSEA. J gave up 6 bases and V 7 bases, and 8 bases lay outside the gene matches. The chain's CDR3 is CSANRGMAGELFF. CDR3 sequence (DNA): TGCAGCGCTAACAGGGGAATGGCCGGGGAGCTGTTTTTT.

The gene calls are TRBV30 and TRBJ1-1; TRBD1 might be the D (5 bases). In germline, CDR1 is GTSNPN, CDR2 SVGIG (reference sequence). V was pared by 0 bases and J by 6 bases, with 11 bases between. The CDR3 is 13 amino acids. The CDR3 DNA is TGTGCCTGGAGTGTACTCGGCAGGGCTGAAGCTTTCTTT. Translated: CAWSVLGRAEAFF. Based on the CDR3 plus reference TRBV30 and TRBJ1-1, the full variable domain is SQTIHQWPATLVQPVGSPLSLECTVEGTSNPNLYWYRQAAGRGLQLLFYSVGIGQISSEVPQNLSASRPQDRQFILSSKKLLLSDSGFYLCAWSVLGRAEAFFGQGTRLTVV.

The J gene is TRBJ2-2, the V gene TRBV28; no definite D call. Germline loops: CDR1 MDHEN, CDR2 SYDVKM. The CDR3 extends over 13 amino acids. Trimming left V 7 bases short and J 6 bases short, with 12 bases between. The CDR3 region is CASTQLRAGELFF. Here the CDR3 DNA reads TGTGCCAGCACCCAGCTAAGGGCCGGGGAGCTGTTTTTT.

This clone was observed at least ten times. The chain links TRBV27 to TRBJ1-1; maybe TRBD1 (5 bases). The CDR3 runs to 13 residues. Germline CDR1 is MNHEY and CDR2 is SMNVEV (reference sequence). Trimming stripped 2 bases from V and 11 bases from J, with 15 bases between. The CDR3 DNA sequence: TGTGCCAGCAGTTTAGAAAGGGGAGGAGTCGCTTTCTTT. This codes for CASSLERGGVAFF.